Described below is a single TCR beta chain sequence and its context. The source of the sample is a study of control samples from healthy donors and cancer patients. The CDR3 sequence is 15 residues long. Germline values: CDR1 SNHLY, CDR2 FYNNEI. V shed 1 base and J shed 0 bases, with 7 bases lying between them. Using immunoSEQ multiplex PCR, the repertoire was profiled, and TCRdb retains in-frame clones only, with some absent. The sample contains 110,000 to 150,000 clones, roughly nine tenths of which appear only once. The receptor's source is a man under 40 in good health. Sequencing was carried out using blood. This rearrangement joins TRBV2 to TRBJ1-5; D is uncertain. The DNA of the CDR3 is TGTGCCAGCAGTGAAGGGGCCTATAGCAATCAGCCCCAGCATTTT. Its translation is CASSEGAYSNQPQHF.